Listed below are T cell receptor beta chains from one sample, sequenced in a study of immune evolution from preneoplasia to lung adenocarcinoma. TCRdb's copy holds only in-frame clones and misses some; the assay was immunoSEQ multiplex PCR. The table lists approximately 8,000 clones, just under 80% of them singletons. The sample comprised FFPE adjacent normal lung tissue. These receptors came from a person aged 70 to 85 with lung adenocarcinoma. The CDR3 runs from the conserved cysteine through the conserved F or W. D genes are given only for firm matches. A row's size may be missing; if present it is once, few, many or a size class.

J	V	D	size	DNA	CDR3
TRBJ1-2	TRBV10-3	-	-	TGTGCCATCAAGCAGGGTGCATTTGGCTACACCTTC	CAIKQGAFGYTF
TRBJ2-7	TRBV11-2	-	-	TGTGCCAGCAGGGACTACGGAGGGCGACCCTACGAGCAGTACTTC	CASRDYGGRPYEQYF
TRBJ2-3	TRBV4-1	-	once	TGCGCCAGCAGCCAAGTTTTCAGGGCGGATACGCAGTATTTT	CASSQVFRADTQYF
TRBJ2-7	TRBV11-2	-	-	TGTGCCAGCAGCCGTCCCCCAGTGACCTACGAGCAGTACTTC	CASSRPPVTYEQYF
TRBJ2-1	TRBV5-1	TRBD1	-	TGCGCCAGCAGCTCGGGACAGCTCTACAATGAGCAGTTCTTC	CASSSGQLYNEQFF
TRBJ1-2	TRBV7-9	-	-	TGTGCCAGCAGCCGCGACGGTCCCTATGGCTACACCTTC	CASSRDGPYGYTF
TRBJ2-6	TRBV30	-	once	TGTGCCTGGAGTGTATGGTCAGGGGATTTATTCTCTGGGGCCAACGTCCTGACTTTC	CAWSVWSGDLFSGANVLTF
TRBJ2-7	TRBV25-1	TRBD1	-	TGTGCCTGCGACAGGGGTTACGAGCAGTACTTC	CACDRGYEQYF
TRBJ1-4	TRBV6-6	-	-	TGTGCCAGCAGCCCCGGCGGGGTAATGGGTGAAAAACTGTTTTTT	CASSPGGVMGEKLFF
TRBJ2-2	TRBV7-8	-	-	TGTGCCAGCAGCTTAAAGGAGCTGGCGAACACCGGGGAGCTGTTTTTT	CASSLKELANTGELFF
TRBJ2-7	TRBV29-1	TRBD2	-	TGCAGCGTCTCAGCTAGCGGGAGCTCCTACGAGCAGTACTTC	CSVSASGSSYEQYF
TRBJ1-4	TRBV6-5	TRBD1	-	TGTGCCAGCAGCTACTGGACAGGGGCTGATAGAAAACTGTTTTTT	CASSYWTGADRKLFF
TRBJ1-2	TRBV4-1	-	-	TGCGCCAGCAGCCAAGGGGGGATGAACAGGGATCTGGGCTACACCTTC	CASSQGGMNRDLGYTF
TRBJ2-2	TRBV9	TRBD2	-	TGTGCCAGCAGCCAATTAGCGGGAGAGCGGGACACCGGGGAGCTGTTTTTT	CASSQLAGERDTGELFF
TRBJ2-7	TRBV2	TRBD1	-	TGTGCCAGCAGTGCCGGACAGGAGTACTTC	CASSAGQEYF
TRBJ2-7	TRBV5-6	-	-	TGTGCCAGCAGCTCCTATGTGGGGGAGCAGTACTTC	CASSSYVGEQYF
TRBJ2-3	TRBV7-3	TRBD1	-	TGTGCCAGCAGCTCCTCCAGGGGGGATACGCAGTATTTT	CASSSSRGDTQYF
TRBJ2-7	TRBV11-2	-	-	TGTGCCAGCAGCTTAGATATGGGGCAAGGGGACGAGCAGTACTTC	CASSLDMGQGDEQYF
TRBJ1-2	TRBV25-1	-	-	TGTGCCAGCAGTGATCGGTATGGCTACACCTTC	CASSDRYGYTF
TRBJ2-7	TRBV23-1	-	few	TGCGCCAAGGCGGGGACCGGCTACTACGAGCAGTACTTC	CAKAGTGYYEQYF
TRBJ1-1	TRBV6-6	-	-	TGTGCCAGCACCTTACCCGGGGGGATTGAAGCTTTCTTT	CASTLPGGIEAFF
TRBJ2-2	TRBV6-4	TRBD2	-	TGTGCCAGCAGTGACTTTCAATCTAGGACTAGCGGGAGTGGTGAGGGGAGAGACACCGGGGAGCTGTTTTTT	CASSDFQSRTSGSGEGRDTGELFF
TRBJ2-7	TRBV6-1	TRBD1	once	TGTGCCAGCAGGTATCAGGGGGAAGCCTACGAGCAGTACTTC	CASRYQGEAYEQYF
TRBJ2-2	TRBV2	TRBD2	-	TGTGCCAGCAGTGAGATTTTAGCGGGAGGGCCGGGAACCGGGGAGCTGTTTTTT	CASSEILAGGPGTGELFF
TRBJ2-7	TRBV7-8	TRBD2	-	TGTGCCAGCAGTTGGGGACTAGCGGGAGGATACGAGCAGTACTTC	CASSWGLAGGYEQYF
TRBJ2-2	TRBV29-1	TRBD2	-	TGCAGCGCCCCGGGACTAGCGGGGGGTGGTACCGGGGAGCTGTTTTTT	CSAPGLAGGGTGELFF
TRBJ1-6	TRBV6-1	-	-	TGTGCCAGCAGTGATTACCAAGTCTTTGATAATTCACCCCTCCACTTT	CASSDYQVFDNSPLHF
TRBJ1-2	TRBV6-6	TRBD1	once	TGTGCCAGCAGCCCCACCGGACAGGGGTATGGCTACACCTTC	CASSPTGQGYGYTF
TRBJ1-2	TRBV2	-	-	TGTGCCAGCAGTATGGACAGTTATGGCTACACCTTC	CASSMDSYGYTF
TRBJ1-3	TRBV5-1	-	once	TGCGCCAGCAGCTCGGGTGACAGAACCTTCTCTGGAAACACCATATATTTT	CASSSGDRTFSGNTIYF
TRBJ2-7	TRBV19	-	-	TGTGCCAGTAGTATTCCTGGTGACCGAGATCGGTACTTC	CASSIPGDRDRYF
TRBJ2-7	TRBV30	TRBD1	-	TGTGCCTGGAGTCAGGACAGGGGCGACGAGCAGTACTTC	CAWSQDRGDEQYF
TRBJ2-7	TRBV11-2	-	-	TGTGCCAGCAGCTTAATGTGGAGCTCCTACGAGCAGTACTTC	CASSLMWSSYEQYF
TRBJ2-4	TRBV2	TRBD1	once	TGTGCCAGCAGTCGACCCAGGACAGGGGTAAACATTCAGTACTTC	CASSRPRTGVNIQYF
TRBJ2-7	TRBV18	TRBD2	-	TGTGCCAGCTCATCTAGCGGATTCTACGAGCAGTACTTC	CASSSSGFYEQYF
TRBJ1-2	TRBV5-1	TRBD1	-	TGCGCCAGCAGCTTGGCCAGGGGGCAATATGGCTACACCTTC	CASSLARGQYGYTF
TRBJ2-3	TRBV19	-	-	TGTGCCAGTAGTATAGCTGAGACAGATACGCAGTATTTT	CASSIAETDTQYF
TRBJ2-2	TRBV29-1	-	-	TGCAGCGTTGGATCAGGGGCGAGCACCGGGGAGCTGTTTTTT	CSVGSGASTGELFF
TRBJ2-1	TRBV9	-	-	TGTGCCAGCAGCGTAGAAGGACAGAGATACAATGAGCAGTTCTTC	CASSVEGQRYNEQFF
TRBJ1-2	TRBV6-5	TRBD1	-	TGTGCCAGCAGTTATCGAAGGGACAGGCAGAACTATGGCTACACCTTC	CASSYRRDRQNYGYTF
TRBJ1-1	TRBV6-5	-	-	TGTGCCAGCAGTTACAAGGGCGTGAACACTGAAGCTTTCTTT	CASSYKGVNTEAFF
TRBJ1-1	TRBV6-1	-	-	TGTGCCAGCAGTGAGCAAGGTCCGACTGAAGCTTTCTTT	CASSEQGPTEAFF
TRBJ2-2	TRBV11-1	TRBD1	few	TGTGCCAGCAGCTTACGGACAGGCGCGAACACCGGGGAGCTGTTTTTT	CASSLRTGANTGELFF
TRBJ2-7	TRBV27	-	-	TGTGCCAGCAGAATAAGACGAGGCTACGAGCAGTACTTC	CASRIRRGYEQYF
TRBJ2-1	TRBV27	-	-	TGTGCCAGCAGCCAACTCACCCTCTCCTACAATGAGCAGTTCTTC	CASSQLTLSYNEQFF
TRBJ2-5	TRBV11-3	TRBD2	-	TGTGCCAGCAGCTCGCGACTAGCGGGAGGGGGCCCTGAGACCCAGTACTTC	CASSSRLAGGGPETQYF
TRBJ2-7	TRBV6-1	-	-	TGTGCCAGCAGTGAAGCGCTTACAGGGTTCGAGCAGTACTTC	CASSEALTGFEQYF
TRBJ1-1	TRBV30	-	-	TGTGCCCTGACACCCGGGGTTGAAGCTTTCTTT	CALTPGVEAFF
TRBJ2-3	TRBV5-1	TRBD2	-	TGCGCCAGCAGCTGGGGGGGAATTAGCACAGATACGCAGTATTTT	CASSWGGISTDTQYF
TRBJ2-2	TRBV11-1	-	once	TGTGCCAGCAGCTTAGTATGGACCGGGGAGCTGTTTTTT	CASSLVWTGELFF
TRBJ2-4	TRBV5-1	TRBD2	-	TGCGCCAGCAGCTTAGACGGGGGGAACATTCAGTACTTC	CASSLDGGNIQYF